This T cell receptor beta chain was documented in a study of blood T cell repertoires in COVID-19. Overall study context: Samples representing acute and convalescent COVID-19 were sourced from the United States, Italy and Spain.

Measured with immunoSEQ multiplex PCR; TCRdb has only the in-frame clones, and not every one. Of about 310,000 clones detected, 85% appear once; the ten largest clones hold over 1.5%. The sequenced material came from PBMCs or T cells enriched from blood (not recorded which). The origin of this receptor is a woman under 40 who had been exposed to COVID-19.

The CDR3 nucleotides are TGTGCCAGCAGTCCGTCGACAGGGGGCTTTGAAGCTTTCTTT. It codes for CASSPSTGGFEAFF. V usage is TRBV6-5 and J usage is TRBJ1-1; TRBD1 agrees at 10 bases. Germline V gene data show CDR1 as MNHEY and CDR2 as SVGAGI. This CDR3 has 14 amino acids. The V and J ends lost 5 bases and 7 bases, in that order; junction bases with no gene match: 7.